This record looks at one T cell receptor (beta chain) sequence and its context. The antigen is unknown. It was roughly 10 milliliters of peripheral blood that were drawn from each donor. The data were obtained in a study of blood T cells in healthy people across ages. Study-wide context: Per two T cells, template switching captured roughly one barcoded beta molecule. Points from the study as a whole: Aged donors had fewer naive CD4+ cells and lower diversity than long-lived donors.

Through a sample-barcoded 5' primer and a J-beta primer mix, a second PCR was run for roughly 6 to 11 cycles. Every sample produced at least 2.5 million CDR3-containing paired-end reads. TCRdb independently ran MiXCR on the 5' RACE reads; one entry per CDR3 protein. Of approximately 820,000 distinct CDR3 sequences listed, 40% to 50% are singletons. Germline loops: CDR1 SEHNR, CDR2 FQNEAQ (reference sequence). The CDR3 sequence is 16 residues long. V trimming: 5 bases; J trimming: 0 bases; junction bases outside the gene matches: 5. Sample: blood. The sequence was obtained from a man in his 60s in good health. This chain joins TRBV7-9 and TRBJ2-3; TRBD1 matches at 10 bases. CDR3 residues: CASSPGTGDSTDTQYF. In nucleotides, the CDR3 is TGTGCCAGCAGCCCGGGGACAGGGGACAGCACAGATACGCAGTATTTT.